This T cell receptor (beta chain) is drawn from a study of persistence of HIV-infected CD4 T cells. V lost 5 bases and J lost 5, with 15 bases in between. The CDR3 runs to 14 residues. The germline V gene has CDR1 MNHEY and CDR2 SMNVEV (reference sequence). About this clone itself: Its antigen is still unknown.

The stimulus was lysate of CMV-infected fibroblasts, around 9.3 ug/mL. Sorted nonresponding memory CD4+ T cells were CD40L-negative, CD69-negative, CD45RO-high. This was the immunoSEQ version 4 assay in survey mode. Libraries were prepared by immunoSEQ multiplex PCR; TCRdb keeps only in-frame clonotypes and omits some of them. This table holds over 25,000 clones, 65% to 90% found once. The specimen was CD4+ T cells sorted from PBMCs after approximately 19-hour stimulation, collected from a patient who received antiretroviral therapy. The sequence derives from an adult man with HIV who was CMV-seropositive. The genes are TRBV27 and TRBJ1-1, with D maybe TRBD1 (6 bases). CDR3 region: CASSLPGAGTEAFF. The CDR3 DNA follows: TGTGCCAGCAGTCTGCCGGGGGCGGGGACTGAAGCTTTCTTT.